These 6 T cell receptor beta chains were all obtained from the same sample, sequenced in a study of shared clonotypes between healthy human individuals. Cells designated naive CD8 were CD45RO-negative and were positively selected for CCR7, with terminally differentiated effector memory CD45RA+ cells excluded. The data were produced by immunoSEQ multiplex PCR, yet TCRdb's version contains in-frame clones alone and is incomplete. In the table there are about 600,000 clones, 95% of which are singletons. Material: naive CD8+ T cells sorted from blood. The receptor set was obtained from a woman aged 25 to 39 in good health.

This sequence joins TRBV27 and TRBJ2-5; 8 bases agree with TRBD1. This CDR3 has 16 residues. The trim removed 3 bases at V and 4 bases at J, leaving 10 bases unmatched. Germline lookup yields CDR1 MNHEY and CDR2 SMNVEV (reference sequence). The CDR3 protein is CASSFWISGGPETQYF. For the CDR3, the DNA is TGTGCCAGCAGTTTTTGGATTTCAGGGGGCCCAGAGACCCAGTACTTC.

J is TRBJ2-1 and V is TRBV11-2; TRBD2 matches 9 bases. Germline lookup yields CDR1 SGHAT and CDR2 FQNNGV. CDR3 length: 14 residues. V lost 4 bases, J lost 6 bases, and 4 bases stayed unmatched. In DNA, the CDR3 is TGTGCCAGCAGCTCCCTAGCGGGGCTCAATGAGCAGTTCTTC. As protein: CASSSLAGLNEQFF.

The chain carries TRBV7-9 and TRBJ2-1; D gene ambiguous. Trimming left V 7 bases short and J 10 bases short, with 14 bases between. This CDR3 is built from 12 residues. Germline CDR1 SEHNR, CDR2 FQNEAQ (reference sequence). CDR3 sequence: CASTRRGQEQFF. The CDR3 bases are TGTGCCAGCACCCGGAGAGGTCAAGAGCAGTTCTTC.

This CDR3 reads CASSQDLGHEQYF. CDR3 DNA sequence: TGTGCCAGCAGCCAAGATCTTGGCCACGAGCAGTACTTC. The chain joins TRBV4-2 to TRBJ2-7; D unresolved. V was pared by 0 bases and J by 5 bases, with 8 bases between. The germline V gene has CDR1 LGHNA and CDR2 YNFKEQ. The CDR3 consists of 13 residues.

The CDR3 protein is CASSYRDRGETQYF. In nucleotides, the CDR3 is TGTGCCAGCAGCTACCGGGACAGGGGAGAGACCCAGTACTTC. This sequence joins TRBV7-8 and TRBJ2-5; 10 bases align to TRBD1. This CDR3 contains 14 residues. Germline V gene lookup returns CDR1 SGHVS and CDR2 FQNEAQ. V lost 4 bases to trimming and J lost 4 bases; unmatched junction nucleotides: 3. The full variable domain, rest sourced from reference TRBV7-8 and TRBJ2-5, is GAGVSQSPRYKVAKRGQDVALRCDPISGHVSLFWYQQALGQGPEFLTYFQNEAQLDKSGLPSDRFFAERPEGSVSTLKIQRTQQEDSAVYLCASSYRDRGETQYFGPGTRLLVL.

V usage is TRBV4-2 and J usage is TRBJ2-7; TRBD2 matches at 11 bases. Germline CDR1 and CDR2: LGHNA and YNFKEQ. The V segment lost 4 bases and the J segment 2 bases; nucleotides outside the gene matches: 7. The CDR3 spans 16 residues. The CDR3 spells CASSPWTSGLTYEQYF. Here the CDR3 DNA reads TGTGCCAGCAGCCCCTGGACTAGCGGGTTAACCTACGAGCAGTACTTC.